The subject of this entry is one T cell receptor (beta chain). Its antigen is still unknown. Germline assignment: CDR1 SEHNR and CDR2 FQNEAQ (reference sequence). CDR3 length: 15 residues. V was clipped by 4 bases and J by 3 bases; unmatched bases: 6. Naive CD8 cells lacked CD45RO and underwent positive selection for CCR7, leaving out terminally differentiated effector memory CD45RA+ cells. Nashville, Tennessee was home to all donors, who were Caucasian adults. Some clones are missing from TCRdb's copy, which holds only in-frame ones; the method was immunoSEQ multiplex PCR. The table shows about 2.1 million clones, with around 93% occurring only once. This entry comes from a study of shared clonotypes between healthy human individuals. Study results and limitations: Read depth was anticipated to influence clonotype sharing among donors.

This receptor was obtained from a man aged 18 to 35 in good health. Some clones in this sample may be carry-over from other donors' samples. The V call is TRBV7-9, the J call TRBJ2-7; 10 bases match TRBD2. The sample taken for sequencing was naive CD8+ T cells from PBMCs. The CDR3 region is CASSSGTSERYEQYF. The DNA of the CDR3 is TGTGCCAGCAGCTCCGGGACTAGCGAGCGCTACGAGCAGTACTTC.